This T cell receptor (beta chain) is drawn from a study of Ad26.COV2.S vaccination and SARS-CoV-2 variants. Findings and limits, study-wide: In TCR breadth and depth analyses, total T cell responses may have been underestimated.

Profiled with immunoSEQ multiplex PCR; TCRdb holds only in-frame clones, not every one. This sample has about 410,000 clones; less than 90% occur once, and the top ten carry roughly 3%. Treatment given: around 19 received Ad26.COV2.S at low or high dose, single or two shots; roughly five received placebo; per-sample allocation not given. Sampling occurred on day 63 after the first vaccine or placebo injection. Wuhan-strain spike was delivered by a replication-incompetent Ad26 vector. The germline V gene encodes CDR1 MNHNY and CDR2 SVGAGI (reference sequence). The length of the CDR3 is 14 residues. J lost 6 bases, V lost 7 bases, and 9 bases had no gene match. Concerning this clone: Its specificity is not known.

The clonotype originates from a person aged 18-60 years who received the Ad26.COV2.S COVID-19 vaccine or a placebo. The sequences come from peripheral blood, collected in a trial of Ad26.COV2.S vaccine versus placebo. V usage is TRBV6-6 and J usage is TRBJ2-7, with TRBD1 matching over 10 bases. For the CDR3, the DNA is TGTGCCAGCACAATGGGACAGGGGTTGGGCGAGCAGTACTTC. Protein: CASTMGQGLGEQYF.